The rows below give T cell receptor beta chains drawn from one sample of a study of blood T cell repertoires in COVID-19. Using immunoSEQ multiplex PCR, the repertoire was profiled, and TCRdb retains in-frame clones only, with some absent. The profile shows more than 150,000 clones, 90% of them singletons. Source material: peripheral blood. All receptors derive from a man aged 45-65 years with acute or convalescent COVID-19. Each CDR3 is given with its conserved first and last residue. A D gene is named only where the DNA matches it firmly. Size is stated for part of the rows, as once, few or many counts, or as a class when the clone is expanded.

clone size	V gene	D gene	J gene	CDR3 DNA	CDR3 protein
-	TRBV28	-	TRBJ1-5	TGTGCCAGCAGTCCGGGGGGATGGAGCAATCAGCCCCAGCATTTT	CASSPGGWSNQPQHF
-	TRBV5-4	TRBD1	TRBJ2-1	TGTGCCAGCAGCAGGCGACAGGGGGTCTTTTTGGGGAATGAGCAGTTCTTC	CASSRRQGVFLGNEQFF
-	TRBV5-8	-	TRBJ1-1	TGTGCCAGCAGCCGGACAGCCAACACTGAAGCTTTCTTT	CASSRTANTEAFF
-	TRBV7-2	TRBD1	TRBJ1-5	TGTGCCAGCAGCTTGGACAGGGGTAATCAGCCCCAGCATTTT	CASSLDRGNQPQHF
-	TRBV10-3	TRBD1	TRBJ2-7	TGTGCCATCAGTGACAGGTCACAGGGGGCATCCTACGAGCAGTACTTC	CAISDRSQGASYEQYF
-	TRBV27	TRBD1	TRBJ1-6	TGTGCCAGCAGTCGGACAGGTGGTAATTCACCCCTCCACTTT	CASSRTGGNSPLHF
-	TRBV28	-	TRBJ1-5	TGTGCCAGCACGCTACCAGCCGAGGGCCCGTACCAGCATTTT	CASTLPAEGPYQHF
-	TRBV18	-	TRBJ2-5	TGTGCCAGCTCAACCCCCCCGCAGGGAGAGACCCAGTACTTC	CASSTPPQGETQYF
-	TRBV19	TRBD1	TRBJ1-5	TGTGCCAGTAGTATTCTCCGGACAGGGGGCAATCAGCCCCAGCATTTT	CASSILRTGGNQPQHF
-	TRBV7-6	-	TRBJ2-5	TGTGCCAGCAGCTTTGGCGGCAGGGCGGAGGAGACCCAGTACTTC	CASSFGGRAEETQYF
once	TRBV28	-	TRBJ2-2	TGTGCCAGCACAAAGGAGGCTCCGAGCACCGGGGAGCTGTTTTTT	CASTKEAPSTGELFF
-	TRBV5-5	-	TRBJ1-4	TGTGCCAGCAGCTTGTCGCGAACTAATGAAAAACTGTTTTTT	CASSLSRTNEKLFF
-	TRBV10-3	-	TRBJ1-5	TGTGCCATCAGTGGACAGGACAATCAGCCCCAGCATTTT	CAISGQDNQPQHF
-	TRBV5-1	TRBD1	TRBJ2-7	TGCGCCAGCAGCCCCTGGACAGGTTCCTACGAGCAGTACTTC	CASSPWTGSYEQYF